These T cell receptor beta chains were read from a single sample in a study of cytomegalovirus exposure and HLA in healthy donors. The assay was immunoSEQ multiplex PCR, and TCRdb's table has in-frame clones only and misses some. The sample comprises roughly 55,000 clones, around 79% of which are singletons, and around 2.4% rests with the top ten. The source material was PBMCs. All receptors derive from a female donor in good health and CMV-seronegative. Both conserved end residues are part of each CDR3. Each record gives: clone size, D gene, J gene, V gene, CDR3 DNA, CDR3 protein. A D gene is named only where the DNA matches it firmly. The listing skips clone size in some rows; elsewhere it reads once, few, many or a size class.

- | TRBD1 | TRBJ1-2 | TRBV13 | TGTGCCAGCAGCCAGGGGACAGGAGGGTATGGCTACACCTTC | CASSQGTGGYGYTF
- | - | TRBJ1-2 | TRBV9 | TGTGCCAGCAGCTTTAGTCAGGGGAGTTTAGGCTACACCTTC | CASSFSQGSLGYTF
- | - | TRBJ2-7 | TRBV6-1 | TGTGCCAGCAGTGAAGCGGAGGGATACGAGCAGTACTTC | CASSEAEGYEQYF
- | - | TRBJ1-3 | TRBV2 | TGTGCCAGCAGTTCGACAAGCTCTGGAAACACCATATATTTT | CASSSTSSGNTIYF
- | - | TRBJ2-5 | TRBV28 | TGTGCCAGCAGTACTAACCGGGTCCCAGAGACCCAGTACTTC | CASSTNRVPETQYF
- | - | TRBJ1-6 | TRBV7-2 | TGTGCCAGCAGCTTAGAAGGAGGGGCTTTAAATAATTCACCCCTCCACTTT | CASSLEGGALNNSPLHF
- | - | TRBJ2-1 | TRBV18 | TGTGCCAGCTCACGGGGGCAGGTCACCTACAATGAGCAGTTCTTC | CASSRGQVTYNEQFF
few | - | TRBJ2-2 | TRBV28 | TGTGCCAGCACCCGGCCGGTTGCGGGCACCGGGGAGCTGTTTTTT | CASTRPVAGTGELFF
- | TRBD2 | TRBJ2-1 | TRBV6-4 | TGTGCCAGCAGTGACTCGGTAGCGGGGGGGAGAGATGAGCAGTTCTTC | CASSDSVAGGRDEQFF
- | TRBD1 | TRBJ2-3 | TRBV7-6 | TGTGCCAGCAGCCTCCGTACAGGGGGCAGAGAGCGAACAGATACGCAGTATTTT | CASSLRTGGRERTDTQYF
- | TRBD1 | TRBJ1-2 | TRBV28 | TGTGCCAGCGCCCCAGGGGGCTACTATGGCTACACCTTC | CASAPGGYYGYTF
- | - | TRBJ2-3 | TRBV19 | TGTGCCAGTAGTAAAGGAACGGGACTCGTGAGATATACGCAGTATTTT | CASSKGTGLVRYTQYF
once | TRBD2 | TRBJ2-3 | TRBV30 | TGTGCCTGGAGTGTAGCGGGGGGTTTGGCAGATACGCAGTATTTT | CAWSVAGGLADTQYF
- | TRBD1 | TRBJ1-1 | TRBV5-1 | TGCGCCAGCAGCAAAGGGACAGGGGGCGACGCTTTCTTT | CASSKGTGGDAFF
- | - | TRBJ2-7 | TRBV5-1 | TGCGCCAGCAGCTTGGGGAGAGAAACCTACGAGCAGTACTTC | CASSLGRETYEQYF
- | TRBD1 | TRBJ1-3 | TRBV7-9 | TGTGCCAGCAGTCCCACACTACTGAAAGACAGGGTTGGAAACACCATATATTTT | CASSPTLLKDRVGNTIYF
- | - | TRBJ2-1 | TRBV6-6 | TGTGCCAGCAGTACTCCACCGGGGGACTACAATGAGCAGTTCTTC | CASSTPPGDYNEQFF
- | - | TRBJ2-1 | TRBV5-1 | TGCGCCAGCAGCTTGGAACTAGTTATGCGGCAGTTCTTC | CASSLELVMRQFF
- | - | TRBJ2-2 | TRBV2 | TGTGCCAGCAGTGAAGCGCTTAGGGGCGGGGAGCTGTTTTTT | CASSEALRGGELFF
- | - | TRBJ2-3 | TRBV29-1 | TGCAGCGTTGGAGTAGGACAGGAGGGAGATACGCAGTATTTT | CSVGVGQEGDTQYF
once | TRBD2 | TRBJ2-5 | TRBV7-3 | TGTGCCAGCAGCTTAGGGAGGGGAGGGCAAGAGACCCAGTACTTC | CASSLGRGGQETQYF
- | - | TRBJ2-2 | TRBV4-3 | TGCGCCAGCAGCCAAGACCGGGGAACCGGGGAGCTGTTTTTT | CASSQDRGTGELFF
- | TRBD1 | TRBJ1-6 | TRBV28 | TGTGCCAGCAGTGGGGGACAGGGGGTGGTTTCACCCCTCCACTTT | CASSGGQGVVSPLHF
- | TRBD2 | TRBJ2-1 | TRBV7-3 | TGTGCCAGCAGCTTAGGGACTAGGGGTAATGAGCAGTTCTTC | CASSLGTRGNEQFF
- | TRBD2 | TRBJ2-1 | TRBV6-1 | TGTGCCAGCAGTAGCCTTAGCGGGGAGTGTGAGCAGTTCTTC | CASSSLSGECEQFF
- | - | TRBJ2-1 | TRBV15 | TGTGCTACCAGCATTGGCATGGAGCAGTTCTTC | CATSIGMEQFF
- | - | TRBJ2-1 | TRBV11-2 | TGTGCCAGCAGCTTAGGTAGCGGCGGTGAGCAGTTCTTC | CASSLGSGGEQFF
- | - | TRBJ1-4 | TRBV2 | TGTGCCAGCAGTGACTCGGCTGACTCCAATGAAAAACTGTTTTTT | CASSDSADSNEKLFF
- | - | TRBJ2-7 | TRBV7-2 | TGTGCCAGCAGCCCCTGGGTGGGGCCGAGCTCCTACGAGCAGTACTTC | CASSPWVGPSSYEQYF
few | TRBD1 | TRBJ1-2 | TRBV10-3 | TGTGCCATACAAACGACAGGGGTTTATGGCTACACCTTC | CAIQTTGVYGYTF
- | TRBD1 | TRBJ2-5 | TRBV7-8 | TGTGCCAGCAGCTTGACAGGGTCTGCGGAGACCCAGTACTTC | CASSLTGSAETQYF
- | TRBD1 | TRBJ1-2 | TRBV19 | TGTGCCAGTAGTACGGGGACAGGGACTGGCTACACCTTC | CASSTGTGTGYTF